This TCR beta chain was profiled in a study of regulatory and conventional T cells in RAG deficiency (dated 2017 in TCRdb). About the investigation overall: The study used high-throughput TCR beta sequencing to compare repertoire diversity and composition of Treg, conventional CD4+ and CD8+ T cells between RAG-deficient patients and healthy controls.

Library preparation was by the immunoSEQ multiplex PCR assay. Rearranged TCR beta chain products were amplified from genomic DNA of sorted T-cell subsets and sequenced. The study's processing was this. Shannon entropy and Simpson indices were used to measure the diversity of productive TCR beta rearrangements in each repertoire. To gauge clonal expansion, the frequencies of the 100 most abundant productive TCR beta clonotypes among total reads were added together. The TRB repertoires were scored with a self-reactivity index that is based on amino acid usage at CDR3beta positions 6 and 7. Two-way ANOVA was used for repertoire analyses, and Student t or Mann-Whitney tests were used for flow cytometric analyses. The table was pulled from immuneACCESS by TCRdb, which kept in-frame rearrangements only. Such tables lose some clones; where checked, under half of the loss comes from unresolved V genes, and the rest has no known cause. V and J calls and clone size are those listed in that table; D and trimming were worked out from the DNA. Here the sample has about 34,000 clones; about 70% occur a single time. Of the sample, around 3.4% is held by the ten largest clones.

The research as a whole found: Some T-cell subset analyses were not performed for some subjects. Shorter CDR3 lengths were found in all patient T-cell subsets, and >75% Treg-Tconv repertoire overlap at nucleotide and amino acid level was observed in Omenn syndrome patients. In Omenn syndrome and CID/AS patients compared with controls, 75 to 100-fold fewer unique TCR beta sequences were detected from Treg cells, versus roughly 10-fold fewer for other subsets. Markedly lower Shannon entropy and higher Simpson indices were observed in RAG-deficient patients than in control T-cell subpopulations. The CD25-high CD127-low cells sorted from Omenn syndrome patients may be peripherally activated cells rather than true Treg cells.

Between the V and J ends, shortened by 7 bases and 4 bases respectively, the junction contains 13 bases. The germline V gene (reference sequence) provides CDR1 LNHDA and CDR2 SQIVND. Reading from cysteine to phenylalanine, the CDR3 counts 13 amino acids. The CDR3 DNA has 39 bases and is translated from base 1. For this clone: This receptor's antigen is unknown. The record has no base qualities; no much larger clone is one base away.

Before genomic DNA extraction, conventional CD4+ T cells were purified from blood as CD25-low CD127-high cells. Several healthy control donors served as the comparison group for repertoire analyses. The sample also formed part of further work on regulatory T cells. Taken from the second paper: In the multiplex PCR, 52 forward TRBV primers and 13 reverse TRBJ primers were used, and assay-based and computational corrections were applied for amplification bias. Restricted unique TRB V-J pairs and skewed V and J gene usage were observed in patient repertoires, most markedly in regulatory T cells. T-cell receptor beta repertoires of sorted regulatory, conventional CD4+ and CD8+ T cells were compared between CD3G-deficient patients and healthy controls. Ficoll density separation was used to isolate peripheral blood mononuclear cells. Within the immunoSEQ assay, multiplex PCR amplified rearranged TRB loci from genomic DNA. TRB amplicons were sequenced using an Illumina HiSeq platform. Raw sequences were error-filtered and aligned to reference gene sequences by custom algorithms and were subsequently analyzed with the immunoSEQ online tools. Frequencies of productive and nonproductive TRB rearrangements were evaluated among both unique and total sequences. For group comparisons, t tests, Mann-Whitney tests or two-way ANOVA were performed in Prism software.

This TCR was recovered from a human donor in good health. The material sequenced was CD4+ effector T cells sorted from blood. Recombination linked TRBV19 to TRBJ1-1; TRBD1 is perhaps the D gene, given 5 matching bases. At the DNA level, the sequence is TGTGCCAGTATTCCTCAGGGCCTCACTGAAGCTTTCTTT. Its protein product is CASIPQGLTEAFF. The full variable domain, completed from the reference TRBV19 and TRBJ1-1 proteins outside the CDR3, reads DGGITQSPKYLFRKEGQNVTLSCEQNLNHDAMYWYRQDPGQGLRLIYYSQIVNDFQKGDIAEGYSVSREKKESFPLTVTSAQKNPTAFYLCASIPQGLTEAFFGQGTRLTVV.